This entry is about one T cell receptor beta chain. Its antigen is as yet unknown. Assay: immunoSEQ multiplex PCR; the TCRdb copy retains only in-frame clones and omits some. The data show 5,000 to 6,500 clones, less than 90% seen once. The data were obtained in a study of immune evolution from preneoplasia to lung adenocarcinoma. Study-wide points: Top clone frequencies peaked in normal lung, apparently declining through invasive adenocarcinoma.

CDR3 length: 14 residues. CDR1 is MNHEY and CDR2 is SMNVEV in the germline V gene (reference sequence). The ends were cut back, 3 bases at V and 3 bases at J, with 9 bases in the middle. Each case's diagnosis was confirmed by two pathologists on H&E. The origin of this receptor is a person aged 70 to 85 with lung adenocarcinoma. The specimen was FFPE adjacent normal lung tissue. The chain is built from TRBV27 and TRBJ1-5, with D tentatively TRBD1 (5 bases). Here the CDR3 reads CASSFEGSNQPQHF. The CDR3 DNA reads TGTGCCAGCAGTTTCGAGGGGTCCAATCAGCCCCAGCATTTT.